These 24 T cell receptor beta chains share one sample of origin, sequenced in a study of CD8 T cells in ankylosing spondylitis. Whole-study findings and limits: Ankylosing spondylitis blood seemed to carry a telltale TCR beta motif made of seven or eight highly homologous variants.

TCRdb independently ran MiXCR on the 5' RACE reads; one entry per CDR3 protein. The sample contains more than 650,000 distinct CDR3 sequences, about 12% of which appear only once. No antigen has been identified for these receptors. The sample was blood, either unsorted or a sorted T cell fraction (not recorded which). These receptors all stem from a male donor with ankylosing spondylitis.

This clonotype occurred many times. The chain combines TRBV29-1 with TRBJ1-4; no definite D call. The CDR3 runs to 15 residues. From germline, CDR1 is SQVTM and CDR2 ANQGSEA. Between the trimmed V and J ends, which lost 6 bases and 0 bases, there was a span of 14 bases. The CDR3 coding sequence is TGCAGCGTAGCAGGTGTGGCCACAACTAATGAAAAACTGTTTTTT. It encodes CSVAGVATTNEKLFF.

In nucleotides, the CDR3 is TGCAGTGCTAGAGATCGAGCCAGGGGGCGGCGAAAACTGTTTTTT. Protein product: CSARDRARGRRKLFF. This chain joins TRBV20-1 and TRBJ1-4; 8 bases agree with TRBD1. Germline V gives CDR1 DFQATT, CDR2 SNEGSKA (reference sequence). V lost 0 bases to trimming and J lost 10 bases; unmatched junction nucleotides: 10. This CDR3 region has 15 residues.

This clonotype showed up many times. The V gene is TRBV7-2, the J gene TRBJ1-6; TRBD1 is a possible D gene (6 bases). Trimming left V 3 bases short and J 7 bases short, with 10 bases between. Germline assignment: CDR1 SGHTA and CDR2 FQGNSA. The CDR3 extends over 14 amino acids. The DNA for the CDR3 is TGTGCCAGCAGCTTGACAGGACCCAATTCACCCCTCCACTTT. It translates to CASSLTGPNSPLHF.

In this sample, this clonotype turned up a few times. The chain couples TRBV20-1 to TRBJ1-2, with a weak D call TRBD1 (6 bases). Germline CDR1 is DFQATT and CDR2 is SNEGSKA (reference sequence). The CDR3 covers 11 residues. The ends were cut back, 7 bases at V and 5 bases at J, with 11 bases in the middle. The CDR3 DNA reads as TGCAGTGGGATGGACAGTTATGGCTACACCTTC. Protein sequence: CSGMDSYGYTF.

This clonotype came up once. The chain uses TRBV7-2 and TRBJ2-7, with D uncertain. Trimming removed 1 base from V and 2 bases from J, with 9 bases in between. Germline CDR1 reads SGHTA; CDR2 reads FQGNSA. The CDR3 is 14 amino acids. The CDR3 region has the DNA TGTGCCAGCAGCTTAGGGGGTCTTCCCTACGAGCAGTACTTC. Its translation: CASSLGGLPYEQYF.

This clonotype has ten or more counts. V is TRBV5-1 and J is TRBJ2-7; 9 bases match TRBD1. This CDR3 is 14 amino acids long. V shed 4 bases and J 5 bases; nucleotides not matched to a gene: 7. Germline lookup yields CDR1 SGHRS and CDR2 YFSETQ. In DNA, the CDR3 is TGCGCCAGCAGCGCCGGGACAGGGTTAAACGAGCAGTACTTC. It translates to CASSAGTGLNEQYF.

This chain connects TRBV30 to TRBJ2-1, with D possibly TRBD2 on 6 matching bases. V was pared by 3 bases and J by 0 bases, with 12 bases between. The CDR3 totals 15 residues. Germline V gene data show CDR1 as GTSNPN and CDR2 as SVGIG (reference sequence). CDR3 region: CAWRKDYFSYNEQFF. For the CDR3, the DNA is TGTGCCTGGAGGAAGGACTATTTCTCCTACAATGAGCAGTTCTTC.

This clonotype was recorded a few times. The chain uses TRBV7-9 and TRBJ2-2, with D tentatively TRBD2 (5 bases). This CDR3 has 14 amino acids. Looked up from germline, CDR1 is SEHNR and CDR2 is FQNEAQ (reference sequence). V lost 2 bases to trimming and J lost 6 bases, with 10 bases between them. The CDR3 loop is CASSLSGGAGELFF. The CDR3 coding sequence is TGTGCCAGCAGCTTATCCGGAGGAGCCGGGGAGCTGTTTTTT.

There are many counts of this clonotype. V is TRBV29-1 and J is TRBJ1-1; D gene ambiguous. Trimming took off 7 bases at V and 1 base at J, with 13 bases between the two ends. Germline lookup yields CDR1 SQVTM and CDR2 ANQGSEA. The CDR3 consists of 13 residues. CDR3 region: CSAKYVKNTEAFF. For the CDR3, the DNA is TGCAGCGCCAAATACGTCAAGAACACTGAAGCTTTCTTT.

In its sample, this clonotype was seen many times. This rearrangement joins TRBV7-9 to TRBJ1-1; TRBD1 agrees at 7 bases. This CDR3 spans 17 amino acids. The germline V gene has CDR1 SEHNR and CDR2 FQNEAQ (reference sequence). After removal of 6 bases from V and 2 bases from J, the junction contained 15 bases not matched to a gene. The CDR3 DNA reads TGTGCCAGCAGGCGCCGAGGGGGCATGGGTTCCAACACTGAAGCTTTCTTT. Its protein is CASRRRGGMGSNTEAFF.

This clonotype was recorded a few times. J is TRBJ2-7 and V is TRBV4-2, with 8 bases fitting TRBD2. Germline trimming cut 3 bases from V and 0 bases from J; bases unmatched to any gene: 10. CDR3 length: 17 residues. The germline V gene encodes CDR1 LGHNA and CDR2 YNFKEQ. CDR3 sequence reads: CASSHRLASRSSYEQYF. The CDR3 region has the DNA TGTGCCAGCAGCCACCGACTAGCGTCTCGGAGCTCCTACGAGCAGTACTTC.

A few counts support this clonotype. The rearrangement uses TRBV6-5 and TRBJ1-5; a weak D match, TRBD1 (5 bases). Trimming shortened V by 4 bases and J by 1 base, and 14 bases separated the two germline ends. The CDR3 loop spans 16 amino acids. Germline CDR1 reads MNHEY; CDR2 reads SVGAGI. DNA for the CDR3: TGTGCCAGCAGTTCGGGGGACTTCGGGAGCAATCAGCCCCAGCATTTT. This encodes CASSSGDFGSNQPQHF.

The V gene is TRBV6-7, the J gene TRBJ1-5; 8 nucleotides line up with TRBD1. TRBV6-7 is labeled an ORF, and its function is uncertain. The CDR3 extends over 18 amino acids. The V gene end was trimmed by 5 bases and the J gene end by 0 bases; junction bases not matched to a gene: 12. The CDR3 DNA reads as TGTGCCAGCAGTGCTGGACAGGGTCTTTCATATAGCAATCAGCCCCAGCATTTT. This gives the protein CASSAGQGLSYSNQPQHF.

The chain links TRBV7-2 to TRBJ1-1; D not resolved. CDR1 and CDR2 from the germline V gene are SGHTA and FQGNSA. V was cut by 4 bases and J by 8 bases, with 14 bases left in between. CDR3 length: 13 amino acids. The CDR3 protein is CASSSPGKAEAFF. For the CDR3, the DNA is TGTGCCAGCAGCTCCCCGGGGAAGGCCGAAGCTTTCTTT.

This clonotype was detected ten times or more. The chain carries TRBV20-1 and TRBJ2-5, with TRBD2 as a possible D gene (6 bases). V was clipped by 6 bases and J by 5 bases, with 16 bases between them. Germline assignment: CDR1 DFQATT and CDR2 SNEGSKA (reference sequence). The CDR3 sequence is 13 residues long. CDR3 nucleotide sequence: TGCAGTGCCAAGACTGGGGGGAGGGAGACCCAGTACTTC. Translating gives CSAKTGGRETQYF.

Points on this clonotype: The junction departs from the called germline gene at one end, perhaps through a read error. The CDR3 coding sequence is TGTGCCAGCAGCTTAGGTCGACGTGGACAGGGGTTC. Translation gives CASSLGRRGQGF. V usage is TRBV7-9 and J usage is TRBJ2-5; TRBD1 agrees at 9 bases. Germline values: CDR1 SEHNR, CDR2 FQNEAQ (reference sequence). There are 12 residues in the CDR3.

This clonotype was observed a few times. The gene calls are TRBV20-1 and TRBJ2-5; D gene unclear. Germline assignment: CDR1 DFQATT and CDR2 SNEGSKA (reference sequence). V dropped 6 bases and J dropped 2 bases, with 10 bases sitting between them. This CDR3 is built from 12 residues. This CDR3 is CSAQPGQETQYF. CDR3 in DNA: TGCAGTGCCCAGCCGGGTCAAGAGACCCAGTACTTC.

There are a few counts of this clonotype. The CDR3, as DNA: TGTGCCAGCAGCTATAGACAGGGTTGGACTGAAGCTTTCTTT. Protein: CASSYRQGWTEAFF. This chain joins TRBV6-2 or TRBV6-3 and TRBJ1-1; TRBD1 agrees at 7 bases. V gave up 6 bases and J gave up 5 bases; unmatched junction bases: 9. Looked up from germline, CDR1 is MNHEY and CDR2 is SVGEGT. The CDR3 is 14 amino acids.

The V and J genes are TRBV11-2 and TRBJ2-3, with D unresolved. Per the germline V gene, CDR1 is SGHAT and CDR2 is FQNNGV. The CDR3 has 17 amino acids. Trimming took off 0 bases at V and 1 base at J, with 14 bases between the two ends. CDR3 sequence reads: CASSLDRPGFGTDTQYF. CDR3 bases: TGTGCCAGCAGCTTAGATCGCCCGGGCTTCGGCACAGATACGCAGTATTTT.

This chain's CDR3 is CAISDRSRTGDREQFF. In nucleotides, the CDR3 is TGTGCCATCAGTGACCGGTCCCGGACAGGGGACCGTGAGCAGTTCTTC. The chain uses TRBV10-3 and TRBJ2-1; 9 bases map to TRBD1. The CDR3 runs 16 residues. The germline V gene has CDR1 ENHRY and CDR2 SYGVKD. V gave up 3 bases and J gave up 9 bases; unmatched junction bases: 12.

The V gene is TRBV29-1, the J gene TRBJ2-1; 9 positions agree with TRBD2. From germline, CDR1 is SQVTM and CDR2 ANQGSEA. The CDR3 has 14 residues. V gave up 3 bases and J gave up 8 bases; unmatched junction bases: 8. Here the CDR3 DNA reads TGCAGCGTTGATCGAACAGCGGGAGGAGATGAGCAGTTCTTC. Amino acid sequence: CSVDRTAGGDEQFF.

The V gene is TRBV6-1, the J gene TRBJ2-7, with 10 positions matching TRBD2. J lost 1 base, V lost 7 bases, and 1 base had no gene match. The CDR3 spans 13 residues. Germline loops: CDR1 MNHNS, CDR2 SASEGT. The DNA of the CDR3 is TGTGCCAGCAAGCGGGGGGGTTCCTACGAGCAGTACTTC. It encodes CASKRGGSYEQYF.

In its sample, this clonotype was seen a few times. The chain is built from TRBV10-3 and TRBJ1-1; D gene unclear. The germline V gene has CDR1 ENHRY and CDR2 SYGVKD. The CDR3 extends over 13 amino acids. Trimming took off 8 bases at V and 3 bases at J, with 13 bases between the two ends. As DNA, the CDR3 is TGTGCCATCGGGGTAAGGAGAGACACTGAAGCTTTCTTT. This sequence encodes CAIGVRRDTEAFF.

This clonotype was observed a few times. CDR3 loop: CASREGAMRETQYF. Written as DNA, the CDR3 is TGTGCCAGCAGGGAGGGGGCGATGAGGGAGACCCAGTACTTC. The rearrangement links TRBV2 to TRBJ2-5, with a possible D match to TRBD1 (7 bases). V was trimmed by 6 bases and J by 5 bases, leaving 16 bases between them. This CDR3 has 14 residues. Germline V lookup: CDR1 SNHLY, CDR2 FYNNEI.